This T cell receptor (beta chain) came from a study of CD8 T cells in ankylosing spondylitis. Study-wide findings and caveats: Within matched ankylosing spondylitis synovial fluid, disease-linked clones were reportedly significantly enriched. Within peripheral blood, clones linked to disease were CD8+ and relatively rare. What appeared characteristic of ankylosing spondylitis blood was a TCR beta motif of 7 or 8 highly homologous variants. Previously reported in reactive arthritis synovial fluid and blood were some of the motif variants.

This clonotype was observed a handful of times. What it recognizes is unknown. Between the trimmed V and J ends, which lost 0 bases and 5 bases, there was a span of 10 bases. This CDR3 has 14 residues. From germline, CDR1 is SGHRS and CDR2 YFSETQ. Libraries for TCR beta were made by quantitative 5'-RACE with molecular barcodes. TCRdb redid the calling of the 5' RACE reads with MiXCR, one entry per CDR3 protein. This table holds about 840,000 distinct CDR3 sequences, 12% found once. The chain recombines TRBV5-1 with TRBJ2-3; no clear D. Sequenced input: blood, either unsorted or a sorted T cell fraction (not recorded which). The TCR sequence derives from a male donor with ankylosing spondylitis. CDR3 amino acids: CASSLDSGEDTQYF. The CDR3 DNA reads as TGCGCCAGCAGCTTGGATAGTGGAGAAGATACGCAGTATTTT.